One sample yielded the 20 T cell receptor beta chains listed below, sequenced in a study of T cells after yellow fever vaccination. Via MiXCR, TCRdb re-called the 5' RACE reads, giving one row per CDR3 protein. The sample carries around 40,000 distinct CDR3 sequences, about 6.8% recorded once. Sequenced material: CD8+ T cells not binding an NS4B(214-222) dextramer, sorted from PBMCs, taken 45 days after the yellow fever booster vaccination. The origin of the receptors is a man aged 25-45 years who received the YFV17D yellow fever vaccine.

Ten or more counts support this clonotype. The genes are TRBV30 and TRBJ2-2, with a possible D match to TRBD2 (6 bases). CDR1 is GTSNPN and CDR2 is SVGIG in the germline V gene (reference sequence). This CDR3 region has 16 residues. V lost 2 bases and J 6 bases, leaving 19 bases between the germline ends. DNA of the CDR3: TGTGCCTGGAGTTACAGCCCTAGCGTCTCGCCCGGGGAGCTGTTTTTT. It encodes CAWSYSPSVSPGELFF.

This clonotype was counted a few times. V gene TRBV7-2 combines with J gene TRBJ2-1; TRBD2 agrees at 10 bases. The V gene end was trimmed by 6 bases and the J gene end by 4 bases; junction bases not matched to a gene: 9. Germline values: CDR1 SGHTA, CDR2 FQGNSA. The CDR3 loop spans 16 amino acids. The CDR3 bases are TGTGCCAGCAGTCTAGCCGGGACTAGCGCGTACAATGAGCAGTTCTTC. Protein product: CASSLAGTSAYNEQFF.

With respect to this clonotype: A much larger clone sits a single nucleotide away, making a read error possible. CDR3 protein: CSAIPTGWEETQYF. CDR3 bases: TGCAGTGCTATCCCGACAGGCTGGGAGGAGACCCAGTACTTC. The V call is TRBV20-1, the J call TRBJ2-5; D perhaps matches TRBD1 (6 bases). CDR1 is DFQATT and CDR2 is SNEGSKA in the germline V gene (reference sequence). Trimming cost V 4 bases and J 5 bases, with 17 bases left between them. This CDR3 is 14 amino acids long.

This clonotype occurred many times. The CDR3 DNA is TGTGCCAGCAGTTGGGGCGGGGGGGCGGAGCAGTTCTTC. Translated: CASSWGGGAEQFF. This sequence joins TRBV27 and TRBJ2-1; 9 bases line up with TRBD2. Germline CDR1 is MNHEY and CDR2 is SMNVEV (reference sequence). J was trimmed by 10 bases and V by 4 bases; bases with no gene match: 5. The CDR3 contains 13 residues.

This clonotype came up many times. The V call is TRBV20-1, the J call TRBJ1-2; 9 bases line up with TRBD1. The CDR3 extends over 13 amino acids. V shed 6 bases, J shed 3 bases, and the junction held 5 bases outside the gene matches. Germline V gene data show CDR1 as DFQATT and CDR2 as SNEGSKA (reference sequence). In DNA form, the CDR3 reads TGCAGTGCCCCTAGGGACAGGGACTATGGCTACACCTTC. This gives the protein CSAPRDRDYGYTF.

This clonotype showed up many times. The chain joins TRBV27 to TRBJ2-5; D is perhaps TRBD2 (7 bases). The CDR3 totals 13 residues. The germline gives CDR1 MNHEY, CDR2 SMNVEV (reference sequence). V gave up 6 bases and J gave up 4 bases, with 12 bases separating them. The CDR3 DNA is TGTGCCAGCAGGCCGAGGGGGGGAGAGACCCAGTACTTC. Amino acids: CASRPRGGETQYF.

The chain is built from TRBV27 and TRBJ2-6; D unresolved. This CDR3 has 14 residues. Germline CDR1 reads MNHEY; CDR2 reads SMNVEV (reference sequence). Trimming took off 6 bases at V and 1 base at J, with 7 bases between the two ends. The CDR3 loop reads CASSPDSGANVLTF. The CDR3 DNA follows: TGTGCCAGCAGCCCCGATTCTGGGGCCAACGTCCTGACTTTC.

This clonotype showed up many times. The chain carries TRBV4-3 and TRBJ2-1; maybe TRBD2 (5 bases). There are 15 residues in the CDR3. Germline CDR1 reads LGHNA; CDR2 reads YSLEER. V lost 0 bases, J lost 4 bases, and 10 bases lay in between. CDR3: CASSQESDSYNEQFF. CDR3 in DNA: TGCGCCAGCAGCCAAGAATCGGACTCTTACAATGAGCAGTTCTTC.

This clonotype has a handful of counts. CDR3 sequence reads: CASSEATSVSGANVLTF. The CDR3 DNA sequence: TGTGCCAGCAGTGAAGCAACGAGCGTCTCTGGGGCCAACGTCCTGACTTTC. V and J are TRBV6-1 and TRBJ2-6, with no clear D. The CDR3 covers 17 residues. The germline V gene encodes CDR1 MNHNS and CDR2 SASEGT. The ends were cut back, 0 bases at V and 0 bases at J, with 9 bases in the middle.

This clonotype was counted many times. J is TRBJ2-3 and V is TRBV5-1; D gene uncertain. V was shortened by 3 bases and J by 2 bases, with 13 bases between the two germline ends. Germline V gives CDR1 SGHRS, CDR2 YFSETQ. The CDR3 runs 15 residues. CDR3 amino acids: CASSSRHGSTDTQYF. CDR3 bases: TGCGCCAGCAGCTCCCGGCACGGCTCCACAGATACGCAGTATTTT. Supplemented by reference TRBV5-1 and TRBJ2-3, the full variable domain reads KAGVTQTPRYLIKTRGQQVTLSCSPISGHRSVSWYQQTPGQGLQFLFEYFSETQRNKGNFPGRFSGRQFSNSRSEMNVSTLELGDSALYLCASSSRHGSTDTQYFGPGTRLTVL.

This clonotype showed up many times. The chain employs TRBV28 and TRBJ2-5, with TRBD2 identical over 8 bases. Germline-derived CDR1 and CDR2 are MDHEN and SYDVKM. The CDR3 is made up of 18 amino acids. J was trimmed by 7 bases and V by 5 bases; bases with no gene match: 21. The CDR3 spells CASSPHLDPGLAGGTQYF. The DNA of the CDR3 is TGTGCCAGCAGTCCCCACCTCGACCCCGGGCTCGCGGGAGGGACCCAGTACTTC.

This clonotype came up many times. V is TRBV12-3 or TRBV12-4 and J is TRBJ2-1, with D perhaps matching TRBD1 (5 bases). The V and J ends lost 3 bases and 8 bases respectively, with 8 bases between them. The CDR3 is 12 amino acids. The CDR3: CASSFGQDEQFF. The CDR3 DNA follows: TGTGCCAGCAGTTTTGGACAAGATGAGCAGTTCTTC.

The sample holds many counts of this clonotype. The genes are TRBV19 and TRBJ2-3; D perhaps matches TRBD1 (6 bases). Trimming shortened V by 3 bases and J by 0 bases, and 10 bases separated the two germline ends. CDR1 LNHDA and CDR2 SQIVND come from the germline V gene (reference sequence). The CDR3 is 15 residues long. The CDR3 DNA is TGTGCCAGTAGTATCGGGCAGGGGAGCACAGATACGCAGTATTTT. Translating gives CASSIGQGSTDTQYF.

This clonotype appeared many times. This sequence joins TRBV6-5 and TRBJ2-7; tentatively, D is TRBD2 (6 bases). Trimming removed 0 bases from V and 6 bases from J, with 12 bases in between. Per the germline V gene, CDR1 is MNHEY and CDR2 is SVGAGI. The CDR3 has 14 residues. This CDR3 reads CASSYSPEGSEQYF. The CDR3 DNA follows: TGTGCCAGCAGTTACTCACCGGAGGGGAGCGAGCAGTACTTC.

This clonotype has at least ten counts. The CDR3 DNA sequence: TGCGCCAGCAGCCAAGATGGTGAAGGCAATGAGCAGTTCTTC. Its translation: CASSQDGEGNEQFF. The rearrangement uses TRBV4-3 and TRBJ2-1; no definite D call. Germline V gene data show CDR1 as LGHNA and CDR2 as YSLEER. V lost 0 bases to trimming and J lost 6 bases, with 9 bases between them. This CDR3 comprises 14 residues.

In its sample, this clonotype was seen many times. Written as DNA, the CDR3 is TGTGCCAGACTGAACTATAGCAATCAGCCCCAGCATTTT. Translated: CARLNYSNQPQHF. The J gene is TRBJ1-5, the V gene TRBV27; D is uncertain. The V and J ends lost 9 bases and 0 bases respectively, with 9 bases between them. The germline gives CDR1 MNHEY, CDR2 SMNVEV (reference sequence). This CDR3 contains 13 residues.

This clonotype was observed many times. This CDR3 reads CASSDTEAGQPQHF. In DNA form, the CDR3 reads TGTGCCAGTAGTGACACAGAAGCAGGGCAGCCCCAGCATTTT. The rearrangement joins TRBV19 to TRBJ1-5, with D possibly matching TRBD1 (5 bases). This CDR3 has 14 residues. V was pared by 5 bases and J by 7 bases, with 15 bases between. Germline V CDR1 and CDR2: LNHDA, SQIVND (reference sequence). Full variable domain (remainder filled in from reference TRBV19 and TRBJ1-5): DGGITQSPKYLFRKEGQNVTLSCEQNLNHDAMYWYRQDPGQGLRLIYYSQIVNDFQKGDIAEGYSVSREKKESFPLTVTSAQKNPTAFYLCASSDTEAGQPQHFGDGTRLSIL.

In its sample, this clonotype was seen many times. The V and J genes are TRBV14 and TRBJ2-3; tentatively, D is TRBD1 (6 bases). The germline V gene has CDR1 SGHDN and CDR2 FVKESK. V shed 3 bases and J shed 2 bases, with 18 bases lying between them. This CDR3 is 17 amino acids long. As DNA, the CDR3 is TGTGCCAGCAGCCAGAGACAGGAGCATCACCTCACAGATACGCAGTATTTT. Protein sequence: CASSQRQEHHLTDTQYF.

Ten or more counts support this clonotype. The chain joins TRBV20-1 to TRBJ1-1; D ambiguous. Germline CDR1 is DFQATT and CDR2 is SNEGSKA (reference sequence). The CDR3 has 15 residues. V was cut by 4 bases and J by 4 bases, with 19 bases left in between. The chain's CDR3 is CSAIDSVLGGTEAFF. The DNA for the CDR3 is TGCAGTGCTATCGATTCGGTACTAGGCGGCACTGAAGCTTTCTTT.

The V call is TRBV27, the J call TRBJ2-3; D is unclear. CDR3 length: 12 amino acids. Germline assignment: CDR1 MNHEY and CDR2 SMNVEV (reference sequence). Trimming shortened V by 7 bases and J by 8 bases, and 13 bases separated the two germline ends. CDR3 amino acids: CASNGLSGTQYF. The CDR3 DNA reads TGTGCCAGCAACGGATTGAGTGGTACGCAGTATTTT.